Listed here are 32 T cell receptor beta chains from one sample, sequenced in a study of blood T cells in healthy people across ages. A sample-barcoded 5' primer and a J-beta primer mix were used in a second PCR of about 6 to 11 cycles. TCRdb reanalysed the 5' RACE reads using MiXCR and keeps one entry per CDR3 protein. The sample has roughly 930,000 distinct CDR3 sequences; roughly 43% are singletons. Input material: blood. These receptors were taken from a man under 40 in good health.

The rearrangement uses TRBV6-5 and TRBJ1-5, with 7 bases aligning to TRBD1. Germline trimming cut 3 bases from V and 6 bases from J; bases unmatched to any gene: 8. This CDR3 spans 15 amino acids. Per the germline V gene, CDR1 is MNHEY and CDR2 is SVGAGI. The CDR3 spells CASSYRQGIGQPQHF. DNA for the CDR3: TGTGCCAGCAGTTATCGACAGGGCATCGGTCAGCCCCAGCATTTT.

This clonotype was seen at least ten times. The chain recombines TRBV6-4 with TRBJ2-4; D is ambiguous. In germline, CDR1 is MRHNA, CDR2 SNTAGT. CDR3 length: 13 amino acids. The V and J ends lost 0 bases and 5 bases respectively, with 5 bases between them. CDR3 coding DNA: TGTGCCAGCAGTGACTCGCCAGAAAACATTCAGTACTTC. The encoded protein is CASSDSPENIQYF.

This clonotype was found a few times. The chain joins TRBV3-1 to TRBJ1-5; 8 bases agree with TRBD1. This CDR3 has 14 residues. The germline gives CDR1 LGHDT, CDR2 YNNKEL (reference sequence). V was clipped by 6 bases and J by 2 bases; unmatched bases: 3. The CDR3 region has the DNA TGTGCCAGCAGTACAGGGGGTGGCAATCAGCCCCAGCATTTT. Amino acids: CASSTGGGNQPQHF.

Points on this clonotype: Given a much more abundant clone one base away, this may be a read error. The chain couples TRBV5-1 to TRBJ2-1; a possible D gene is TRBD2 (5 bases). The last part of the DNA fits TRBJ2-7 better; the J call may be wrong. Germline lookup yields CDR1 SGHRS and CDR2 YFSETQ. This CDR3 region has 14 residues. The CDR3 DNA reads as TGCGCCAGCAGCTTCAGCGGCGCCTACAATGAGCAGTACTTC. It is translated as CASSFSGAYNEQYF.

The V and J genes are TRBV3-1 and TRBJ2-4, with D possibly TRBD1 on 5 matching bases. The CDR3 has 14 residues. The V end was cut by 4 bases, the J end by 9 bases, with 16 bases between. Germline V gene lookup returns CDR1 LGHDT and CDR2 YNNKEL (reference sequence). In DNA form, the CDR3 reads TGTGCCAGCAGCCGATTACAGGACGCGGCCATTCAGTACTTC. Translated, it gives CASSRLQDAAIQYF.

CDR3 region: CASSQGTGLAITGDTQYF. The CDR3 DNA sequence: TGCGCCAGCTCCCAAGGGACGGGACTAGCGATAACTGGGGATACGCAGTATTTT. The rearrangement links TRBV5-1 to TRBJ2-3, with 10 bases lining up with TRBD2. V lost 7 bases and J lost 6; bases outside the gene matches: 20. From germline, CDR1 is SGHRS and CDR2 YFSETQ. The CDR3 has 18 amino acids.

The V and J genes are TRBV6-1 and TRBJ2-1; possibly TRBD2 for D (6 bases). CDR3 length: 14 amino acids. The germline gives CDR1 MNHNS, CDR2 SASEGT. Trimming took 5 bases from V and 0 from J, leaving 8 bases between them. In nucleotides, the CDR3 is TGTGCCAGCAGTCGTAGCGGCTCCTACAATGAGCAGTTCTTC. Translation gives CASSRSGSYNEQFF.

This clonotype was counted only a few times. The chain combines TRBV5-1 with TRBJ2-5; D possibly corresponds to TRBD2 (6 bases). The CDR3 length is 14 residues. The V and J ends lost 0 bases and 3 bases respectively, with 9 bases between them. Germline loops: CDR1 SGHRS, CDR2 YFSETQ. The CDR3 DNA reads TGCGCCAGCAGCTTGGCGGGACTGGAAGAGACCCAGTACTTC. This encodes CASSLAGLEETQYF.

The chain uses TRBV12-3 or TRBV12-4 and TRBJ2-2; TRBD1 agrees at 11 bases. With V trimmed by 10 bases and J by 4 bases, 5 bases remained unmatched. The CDR3 is 14 amino acids. DNA of the CDR3: TGTGCCAACAGGGACAGGGGGTCCACCGGGGAGCTGTTTTTT. It translates to CANRDRGSTGELFF.

The chain employs TRBV12-3 or TRBV12-4 and TRBJ2-7; the D gene is possibly TRBD2 (5 bases). The CDR3 is 14 amino acids. V was pared by 6 bases and J by 0 bases, with 12 bases between. In nucleotides, the CDR3 is TGTGCCAGCAGCCCCGACGAGGGCTCCTACGAGCAGTACTTC. This gives the protein CASSPDEGSYEQYF.

This clonotype was recorded at least ten times. The rearrangement joins TRBV12-3 or TRBV12-4 to TRBJ1-2; TRBD1 aligns across 7 bases. After removal of 5 bases from V and 9 bases from J, the junction contained 9 bases not matched to a gene. This CDR3 has 13 residues. CDR3 protein: CASSGPGQNSYTF. The CDR3 DNA sequence: TGTGCCAGCAGTGGACCGGGACAGAATAGCTACACCTTC.

Of note for this clonotype: A much bigger clone sits one base away, suggesting this may be a read error. The chain uses TRBV20-1 and TRBJ2-3; TRBD2 matches 12 bases. Germline V CDR1 and CDR2: DFQATT, SNEGSKA (reference sequence). The CDR3 totals 16 residues. The CDR3 spells CSAGDSASGGAGTQYF. As DNA, the CDR3 is TGCAGTGCTGGAGATTCGGCTAGCGGGGGGGCAGGCACGCAGTATTTT.

The sample holds one count of this clonotype. The rearrangement links TRBV7-2 to TRBJ1-1; TRBD1 might be the D (5 bases). The CDR3 contains 14 residues. CDR1 and CDR2 from the germline V gene are SGHTA and FQGNSA. The V gene lost 4 bases and the J gene lost 5 bases, with 14 bases spanning the gap. The CDR3 region is CASSSILGGTEAFF. CDR3 nucleotides: TGTGCCAGCAGCTCTATCTTGGGGGGGACTGAAGCTTTCTTT.

This chain joins TRBV20-1 and TRBJ2-7; tentatively, D is TRBD1 (6 bases). V lost 1 base and J lost 5, with 15 bases in between. The CDR3 extends over 14 amino acids. CDR1 DFQATT and CDR2 SNEGSKA come from the germline V gene (reference sequence). This CDR3 is CSARGTGILDEQYF. CDR3 nucleotides: TGCAGTGCTAGAGGTACAGGGATTCTCGACGAGCAGTACTTC.

The chain employs TRBV9 and TRBJ2-7; 8 bases agree with TRBD1. The CDR3 extends over 14 amino acids. Per germline, CDR1 SGDLS and CDR2 YYNGEE. The junction had 6 bases not matched to a gene; V was cut back by 0 bases and J by 7 bases. CDR3 sequence (DNA): TGTGCCAGCAGCGTAGCGGACAGGGTGGGGGAGCAGTACTTC. Translated, it gives CASSVADRVGEQYF.

The chain couples TRBV5-6 to TRBJ1-2; D gene ambiguous. In germline, CDR1 is SGHDT, CDR2 YYEEEE. The CDR3 is 14 amino acids. V lost 0 bases to trimming and J lost 3 bases, with 9 bases between them. The CDR3 nucleotides are TGTGCCAGCAGCTTGGTCGGGGTCGACTATGGCTACACCTTC. It translates to CASSLVGVDYGYTF.

V is TRBV29-1 and J is TRBJ1-2, with D tentatively TRBD1 (6 bases). From germline, CDR1 is SQVTM and CDR2 ANQGSEA. V lost 6 bases and J 8 bases, leaving 22 bases between the germline ends. CDR3 size: 14 residues. The CDR3 DNA is TGCAGCGTCAGCTTGAGACAGGCCCAAAGGGGCTACACCTTC. It codes for CSVSLRQAQRGYTF.

This chain joins TRBV6-1 and TRBJ2-4, with a weak D call TRBD2 (5 bases). V was shortened by 5 bases and J by 13 bases, with 18 bases between the two germline ends. Germline V lookup: CDR1 MNHNS, CDR2 SASEGT. This CDR3 is built from 13 residues. The CDR3 DNA follows: TGTGCCAGCAGTCCCGCGGAGGCTGGTGAGCAGTACTTC. Its protein product is CASSPAEAGEQYF.

The V and J genes are TRBV7-2 and TRBJ2-5; D may be TRBD1 (6 bases). Gene TRBJ2-7 matches the end of the DNA better, so the J call may be wrong. This CDR3 has 14 residues. Germline V gene data show CDR1 as SGHTA and CDR2 as FQGNSA. This CDR3 is CASSLNRAGGEQYF. CDR3 DNA: TGTGCCAGCAGCCTCAACAGGGCCGGCGGCGAGCAGTACTTC.

The chain has TRBV7-2 and TRBJ2-1; TRBD1 agrees at 11 bases. The DNA end lines up better with TRBJ2-7; the J call may be wrong. CDR3 length: 16 amino acids. Germline V CDR1 and CDR2: SGHTA, FQGNSA. Here the CDR3 reads CASSPSGDRGSNEQYF. CDR3 nucleotides: TGTGCCAGCAGCCCTAGTGGGGACAGGGGGTCCAATGAGCAGTACTTC.

The V gene is TRBV5-1, the J gene TRBJ2-1, with TRBD2 matching 12 bases. The DNA matches TRBJ2-7 better at its end, which makes the J call doubtful. Germline V gives CDR1 SGHRS, CDR2 YFSETQ. The CDR3 totals 16 residues. For the CDR3, the DNA is TGCGCCAGCAGCTCAAGACTAGCGGGGGCATACAATGAGCAGTACTTC. It is translated as CASSSRLAGAYNEQYF.

This clonotype was observed a few times. This chain uses TRBV19 with TRBJ2-7, with D maybe TRBD1 (6 bases). Trimming left V 9 bases short and J 4 bases short, with 19 bases between. This CDR3 region has 14 residues. Germline CDR1 is LNHDA and CDR2 is SQIVND (reference sequence). As DNA, the CDR3 is TGTGCCAGCCAGGGGCACGGTCGGGATTACGAGCAGTACTTC. Translating gives CASQGHGRDYEQYF.

The chain couples TRBV3-1 to TRBJ2-5, with D possibly TRBD1 on 6 matching bases. Germline V gene data show CDR1 as LGHDT and CDR2 as YNNKEL (reference sequence). The CDR3 has 14 residues. Trimming cost V 4 bases and J 4 bases, with 13 bases left between them. CDR3 nucleotides: TGTGCCAGCAGCCCAACAGGGACGGGAGAGACCCAGTACTTC. This codes for CASSPTGTGETQYF.

This chain uses TRBV10-3 with TRBJ2-6; D gene ambiguous. Looked up from germline, CDR1 is ENHRY and CDR2 is SYGVKD. CDR3 size: 16 residues. V gave up 3 bases and J gave up 0 bases, with 9 bases separating them. CDR3 amino acids: CAISEGRTSGANVLTF. In DNA form, the CDR3 reads TGTGCCATCAGTGAAGGACGGACCTCTGGGGCCAACGTCCTGACTTTC.

CDR3 region: CSVEDTQASEQYF. Here the CDR3 DNA reads TGCAGCGTTGAAGATACACAGGCTTCCGAGCAGTACTTC. V and J are TRBV29-1 and TRBJ2-4; weak D call: TRBD1 (5 bases). The J call may be wrong; the DNA end is better matched by TRBJ2-7. The CDR3 runs 13 residues. Germline CDR1 reads SQVTM; CDR2 reads ANQGSEA.

This clonotype was observed a few times. The V and J genes are TRBV20-1 and TRBJ2-7; D tentatively reads TRBD1 or TRBD2 (5 bases each). The CDR3 contains 14 residues. The germline CDR1 and CDR2 sequences are DFQATT and SNEGSKA (reference sequence). Between the trimmed V and J ends, which lost 0 bases and 2 bases, there was a span of 11 bases. In DNA form, the CDR3 reads TGCAGTGCTAGAGATACGAGGGGCCCCTACGAGCAGTACTTC. This encodes CSARDTRGPYEQYF.

This clonotype was detected only a few times. The chain employs TRBV6-2 or TRBV6-3 and TRBJ1-1, with 7 positions matching TRBD1. Germline loops: CDR1 MNHEY, CDR2 SVGEGT. This CDR3 has 16 residues. V lost 10 bases and J lost 0; bases outside the gene matches: 14. CDR3 bases: TGTGCCACCCAACCCAGGGGGGCCTCTATGAACACTGAAGCTTTCTTT. Its translation is CATQPRGASMNTEAFF.

This chain connects TRBV4-3 to TRBJ2-7, with D unresolved. The length of the CDR3 is 13 residues. CDR1 LGHNA and CDR2 YSLEER come from the germline V gene. V was cut by 11 bases and J by 0 bases, with 14 bases left in between. The CDR3 DNA follows: TGCGCCGACAACCAAGATATCTCCTACGAGCAGTACTTC. Protein: CADNQDISYEQYF.

The chain has TRBV7-3 and TRBJ2-3; 8 positions agree with TRBD2. The germline CDR1 and CDR2 sequences are SGHTA and FQGTGA. This CDR3 is built from 15 residues. V was pared by 0 bases and J by 7 bases, with 6 bases of the junction left unmatched. The CDR3 coding sequence is TGTGCCAGCAGCTTAACTAGCGGGGTGACAAATACGCAGTATTTT. Protein: CASSLTSGVTNTQYF.

The CDR3 sequence is CASSLSGANEQFF. In nucleotides, the CDR3 is TGTGCCAGCAGCCTATCGGGGGCCAATGAGCAGTTCTTC. This chain joins TRBV3-1 and TRBJ2-1, with D perhaps matching TRBD1 or TRBD2 (6 bases each). The germline V and J ends were trimmed by 4 bases and 6 bases, with 10 bases remaining between them. Germline V gene data show CDR1 as LGHDT and CDR2 as YNNKEL (reference sequence). The CDR3 consists of 13 residues.

The rearrangement links TRBV6-5 to TRBJ2-1; a possible D gene is TRBD1 (5 bases). The V gene's germline CDR1 is MNHEY and CDR2 SVGAGI. The CDR3 loop spans 13 amino acids. V gave up 8 bases and J gave up 0 bases, with 8 bases separating them. The CDR3 sequence is CASQTVSYNEQFF. CDR3 coding DNA: TGTGCCAGCCAGACAGTCTCCTACAATGAGCAGTTCTTC.

The chain joins TRBV7-9 to TRBJ2-3, with 9 nucleotides matching TRBD2. The J segment lost 5 bases and the V segment lost 3 bases, leaving 9 bases of the junction unmatched. CDR3 length: 16 residues. Looked up from germline, CDR1 is SEHNR and CDR2 is FQNEAQ (reference sequence). As DNA, the CDR3 is TGTGCCAGCAGCTTCCTCGGCGCGGGGGGGCAAGATACGCAGTATTTT. It yields the protein CASSFLGAGGQDTQYF.